This note documents a single T cell receptor beta chain sequence. The target antigen is unknown. The data stem from a study of cytomegalovirus exposure and HLA in healthy donors. Whole-study results and caveats: Analysis performed later showed TCR beta chains linked to HLA being more clonally expanded than equally common others. Many donors shared some public TCRs, even though most TCR sequences were rare.

Sampled while nominally healthy, donors likely had unrecorded immune exposures. The study ran its PCR with 60 Vbeta and 13 Jbeta primers. Study processing details: In a later analysis, of around 80 million unique beta chains, around 9.9 million appeared in at least two donors. TCRdb's table, derived via immunoSEQ multiplex PCR, lists solely in-frame clones and lacks some. V and J calls plus clone size are reproduced from that table; the DNA served to infer D and trimming. The table shows 200,000 to 250,000 clones, with about 70% occurring only once. CDR1 SGHDN and CDR2 FVKESK come from the germline V gene. The CDR3 length is 15 residues. The junction had 3 bases not matched to a gene; V was cut back by 2 bases and J by 1 base.

V gene TRBV14 combines with J gene TRBJ2-5; 8 bases align to TRBD1. The sequence was collected from a woman in her 30s in good health and CMV-seronegative. The specimen was PBMCs. CDR3 amino acids: CASSQQGAGQETQYF. For the CDR3, the DNA is TGTGCCAGCAGCCAACAGGGGGCCGGCCAAGAGACCCAGTACTTC.